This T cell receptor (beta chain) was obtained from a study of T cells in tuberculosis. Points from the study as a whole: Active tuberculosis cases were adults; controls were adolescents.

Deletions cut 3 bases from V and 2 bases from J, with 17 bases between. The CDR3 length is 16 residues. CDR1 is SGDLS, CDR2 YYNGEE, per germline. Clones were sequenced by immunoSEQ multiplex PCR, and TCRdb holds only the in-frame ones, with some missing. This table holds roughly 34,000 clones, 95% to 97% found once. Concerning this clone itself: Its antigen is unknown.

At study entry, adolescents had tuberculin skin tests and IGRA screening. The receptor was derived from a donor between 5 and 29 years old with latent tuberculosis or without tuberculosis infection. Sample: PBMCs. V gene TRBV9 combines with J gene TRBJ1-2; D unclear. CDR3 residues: CASSARVEGGNYGYTF. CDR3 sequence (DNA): TGTGCCAGCAGCGCCCGGGTGGAGGGAGGAAACTATGGCTACACCTTC. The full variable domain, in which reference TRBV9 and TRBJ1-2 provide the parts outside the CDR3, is DSGVTQTPKHLITATGQRVTLRCSPRSGDLSVYWYQQSLDQGLQFLIQYYNGEERAKGNILERFSAQQFPDLHSELNLSSLELGDSALYFCASSARVEGGNYGYTFGSGTRLTVV.